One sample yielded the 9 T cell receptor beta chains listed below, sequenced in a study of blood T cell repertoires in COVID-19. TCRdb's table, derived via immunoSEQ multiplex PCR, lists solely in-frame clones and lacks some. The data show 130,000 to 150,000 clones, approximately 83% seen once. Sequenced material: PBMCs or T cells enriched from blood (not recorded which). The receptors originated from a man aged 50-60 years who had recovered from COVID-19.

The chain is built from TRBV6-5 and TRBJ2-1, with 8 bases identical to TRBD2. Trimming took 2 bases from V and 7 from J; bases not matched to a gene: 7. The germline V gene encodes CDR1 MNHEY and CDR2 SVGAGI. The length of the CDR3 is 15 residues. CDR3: CASSYARGGRNEQFF. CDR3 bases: TGTGCCAGCAGTTACGCCCGGGGGGGCCGTAATGAGCAGTTCTTC.

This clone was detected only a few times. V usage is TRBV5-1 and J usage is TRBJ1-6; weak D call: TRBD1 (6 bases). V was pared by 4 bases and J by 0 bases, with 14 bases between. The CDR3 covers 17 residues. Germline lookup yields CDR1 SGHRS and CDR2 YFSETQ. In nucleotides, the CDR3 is TGCGCCAGCAGCCGAATGGGGGCCTCCTCCTATAATTCACCCCTCCACTTT. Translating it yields CASSRMGASSYNSPLHF.

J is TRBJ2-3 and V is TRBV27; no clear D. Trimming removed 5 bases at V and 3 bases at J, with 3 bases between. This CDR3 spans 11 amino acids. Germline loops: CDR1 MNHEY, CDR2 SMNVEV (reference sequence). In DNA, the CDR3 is TGTGCCAGCAGTACAACAGATACGCAGTATTTT. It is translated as CASSTTDTQYF.

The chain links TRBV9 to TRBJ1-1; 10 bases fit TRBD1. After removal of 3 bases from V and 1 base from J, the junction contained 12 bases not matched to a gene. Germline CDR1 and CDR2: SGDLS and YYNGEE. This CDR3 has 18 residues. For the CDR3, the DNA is TGTGCCAGCAGCGCCATGACAGGGGGCCGAATGGGGAACACTGAAGCTTTCTTT. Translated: CASSAMTGGRMGNTEAFF.

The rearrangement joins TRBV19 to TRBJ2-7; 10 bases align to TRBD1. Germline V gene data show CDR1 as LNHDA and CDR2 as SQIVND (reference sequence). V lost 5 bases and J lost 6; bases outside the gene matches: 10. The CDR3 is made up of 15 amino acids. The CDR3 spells CASSPGGQGIGEQYF. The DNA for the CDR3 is TGTGCCAGTAGTCCCGGGGGACAGGGGATAGGCGAGCAGTACTTC. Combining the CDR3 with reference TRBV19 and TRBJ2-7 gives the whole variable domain DGGITQSPKYLFRKEGQNVTLSCEQNLNHDAMYWYRQDPGQGLRLIYYSQIVNDFQKGDIAEGYSVSREKKESFPLTVTSAQKNPTAFYLCASSPGGQGIGEQYFGPGTRLTVT.

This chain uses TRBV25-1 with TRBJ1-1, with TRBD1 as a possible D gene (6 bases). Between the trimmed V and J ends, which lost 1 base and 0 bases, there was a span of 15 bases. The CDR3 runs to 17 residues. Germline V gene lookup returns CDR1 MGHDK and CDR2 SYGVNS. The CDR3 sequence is CASSESHPTGMNTEAFF. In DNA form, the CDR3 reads TGTGCCAGCAGTGAATCCCATCCCACAGGGATGAACACTGAAGCTTTCTTT.

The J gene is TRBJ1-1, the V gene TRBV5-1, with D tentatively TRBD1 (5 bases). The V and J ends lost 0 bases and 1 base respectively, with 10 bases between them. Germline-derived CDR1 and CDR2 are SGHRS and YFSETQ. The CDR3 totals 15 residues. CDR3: CASSLGTGSNTEAFF. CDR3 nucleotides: TGCGCCAGCAGCTTGGGTACAGGCTCGAACACTGAAGCTTTCTTT.

This chain's CDR3 is CASSIQTTGVFRSPLHF. The CDR3 nucleotides are TGTGCCAGTAGTATTCAAACGACAGGGGTTTTTCGATCACCCCTCCACTTT. This chain links TRBV19 with TRBJ1-6; 8 bases line up with TRBD1. The trim removed 3 bases at V and 10 bases at J, leaving 14 bases unmatched. The germline CDR1 and CDR2 sequences are LNHDA and SQIVND (reference sequence). The CDR3 spans 17 residues.

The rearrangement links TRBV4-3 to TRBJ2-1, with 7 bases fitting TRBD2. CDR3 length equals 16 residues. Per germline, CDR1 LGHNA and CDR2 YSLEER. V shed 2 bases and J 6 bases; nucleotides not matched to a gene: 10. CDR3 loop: CASSQYSGEISNEQFF. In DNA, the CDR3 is TGCGCCAGCAGCCAATACAGCGGGGAGATTTCCAATGAGCAGTTCTTC.